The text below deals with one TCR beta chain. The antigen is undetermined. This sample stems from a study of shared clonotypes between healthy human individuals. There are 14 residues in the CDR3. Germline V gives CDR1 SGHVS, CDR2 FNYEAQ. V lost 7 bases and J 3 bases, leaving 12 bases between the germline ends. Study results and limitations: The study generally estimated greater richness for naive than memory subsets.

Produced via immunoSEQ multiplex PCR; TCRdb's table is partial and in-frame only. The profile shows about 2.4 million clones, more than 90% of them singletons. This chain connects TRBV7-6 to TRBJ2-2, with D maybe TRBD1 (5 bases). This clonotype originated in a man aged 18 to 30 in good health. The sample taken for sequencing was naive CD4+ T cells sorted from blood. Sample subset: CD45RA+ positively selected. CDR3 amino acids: CASTYLGDTGELFF. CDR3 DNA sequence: TGTGCCAGCACCTACTTAGGGGACACCGGGGAGCTGTTTTTT.